The next 2 T cell receptor delta chains were all read from a single sample in a study of γδ T cells in repeated Plasmodium falciparum infection. TCRdb re-called the multiplex PCR reads with CATT. The sample has some 100,000 delta-chain clones; more than 1.4% are singletons. Gammadelta T cells were flow-sorted from PBMC into Vgamma9/Vdelta2+ and Vdelta2-negative populations for bulk analysis. The source material was gamma-delta T cells from blood. The receptors come from a pool of human donors (malaria-infected and uninfected, not separated).

In regard to this clone: The protein held in TCRdb is that of a much larger clone and does not match this DNA's translation at residue 6, likely because of a read error; the protein shown is translated from the DNA. The V gene reported is TRDV2; the J gene is uncalled; the table names TRDD3, a call not compared with the DNA. Germline-derived CDR1 and CDR2 are GEAIGNYY and EKD. This CDR3 comprises 16 residues. The DNA for the CDR3 is TGTGCCTGTGACACCAGTTTGCTGGGGACCCCCCCGGATCTCATCTTT. Encoded protein: CACDTSLLGTPPDLIF.

In the case of this clone: A read error likely explains this, since a far larger clone differs by one base. The same CDR3 is also encoded by other DNA sequences in this sample. The J gene is TRDJ1, the V gene TRDV1, with 9 nucleotides matching TRDD2. TCRdb is silent on the J gene; assignment here came from matching the DNA to germline. Germline CDR1 TSWWSYY, CDR2 QGS. The CDR3 runs to 21 residues. The CDR3 DNA sequence: TGCGCTCTTGGGGAAAAGGCCTTCCTACACCTAGTACTCCTTCACACCGATAAACTCATCTTT. As protein: CALGEKAFLHLVLLHTDKLIF.